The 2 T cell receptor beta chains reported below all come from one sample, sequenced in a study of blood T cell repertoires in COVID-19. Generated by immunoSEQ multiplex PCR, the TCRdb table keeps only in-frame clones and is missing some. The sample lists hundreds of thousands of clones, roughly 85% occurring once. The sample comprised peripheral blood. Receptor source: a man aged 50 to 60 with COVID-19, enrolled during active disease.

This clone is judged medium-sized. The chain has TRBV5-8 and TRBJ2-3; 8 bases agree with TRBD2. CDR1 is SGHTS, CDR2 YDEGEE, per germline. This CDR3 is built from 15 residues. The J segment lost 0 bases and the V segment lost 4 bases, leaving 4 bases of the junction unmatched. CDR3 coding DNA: TGTGCCAGCAGCACCGGACTAGCTAGCACAGATACGCAGTATTTT. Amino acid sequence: CASSTGLASTDTQYF. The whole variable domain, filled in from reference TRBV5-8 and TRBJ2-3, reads EAGVTQSPTHLIKTRGQQATLRCSPISGHTSVYWYQQALGLGLQFLLWYDEGEERNRGNFPPRFSGRQFPNYSSELNVNALELEDSALYLCASSTGLASTDTQYFGPGTRLTVL.

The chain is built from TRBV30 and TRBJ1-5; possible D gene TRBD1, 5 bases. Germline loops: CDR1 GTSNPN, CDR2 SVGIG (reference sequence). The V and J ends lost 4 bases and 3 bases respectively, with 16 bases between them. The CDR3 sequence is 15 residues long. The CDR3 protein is CAWTKGQGNNQPQHF. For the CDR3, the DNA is TGTGCCTGGACCAAGGGCCAGGGTAACAATCAGCCCCAGCATTTT.